This section outlines one TCR beta chain sequence together with its context. CDR3 length equals 12 residues. Deletions cut 6 bases from V and 5 bases from J, with 11 bases between. The record originates from a study of blood T cell repertoires in COVID-19. Study details: Some COVID-19 samples were acute and others convalescent; all came from the United States, Italy and Spain. The analysed material was cDNA or gDNA that came from T cells, B-cell-depleted T cells, or PBMCs.

As originally analysed: Estimation of nucleated cell counts was performed using reference gene primer amplification. Profiling relied on immunoSEQ multiplex PCR, and the TCRdb table lists in-frame clones only, not all of them. V, J and clone size were drawn from that table, and D and trimming were deduced from the DNA. Of around 180,000 clones in the sample, more than 70% were seen once. This rearrangement joins TRBV12-3 or TRBV12-4 to TRBJ2-7; TRBD2 might be the D (6 bases). The sequencing input was peripheral blood. This TCR derives from a woman aged 80 or older with active or convalescent COVID-19. CDR3 bases: TGTGCCAGCAGCCGACTAGGAAACGAGCAGTACTTC. As protein: CASSRLGNEQYF.